This TCR beta chain was sequenced during a study of T-cell reconstitution after alpha-beta-depleted transplantation in children. Whole-study results and caveats: Counts and diversity of T cells one year after transplant came mostly from newly produced T cells. Surviving thymic progenitors and recipient T cells were the source of high TCRbeta diversity at day 60 in some patients. Where alpha-beta T cells came from about two months after transplant was reportedly several hundred expanded graft clones.

Many counts were recorded for this clonotype. Its antigen is unidentified. V lost 0 bases and J 5 bases, leaving 14 bases between the germline ends. From germline, CDR1 is MNHEY and CDR2 SVGAGI. The CDR3 spans 16 residues. Preparation of the TCRbeta library used unique molecular identifiers. TCRdb re-analysed the PCR reads in MiXCR, keeping a single row per CDR3 protein. The repertoire holds approximately 290,000 distinct CDR3 sequences, with 11% as singletons. The chain carries TRBV6-5 and TRBJ2-1; D gene ambiguous. Specimen: peripheral blood, collected 180 days after TCRalphabeta/CD19-depleted stem cell transplant. This TCR was recovered from a male patient between 2 and 10 years old who had a stem cell transplant for chronic granulomatous disease, so the T cells may come from the graft donor. CDR3 protein: CASSYSVSDWDNEQFF. The CDR3 DNA is TGTGCCAGCAGTTACTCGGTGTCGGATTGGGACAATGAGCAGTTCTTC.